This T cell receptor beta chain was sequenced during a study of CD8+CD57+ T cells in acquired aplastic anemia. Genomic DNA provided the template from which TCR beta VDJ and CDR3 profiles were obtained. TCRdb recomputed calls from the reads with MiXCR, one row per CDR3 protein. Of a few hundred thousand distinct CDR3 sequences listed, roughly a third were seen once; the top ten hold less than 1%. This clonotype has ten or more counts. CDR3 size: 13 residues. Germline-derived CDR1 and CDR2 are SGHTA and FQGNSA. V gave up 4 bases and J gave up 5 bases, with 11 bases separating them. Individuals selected for sequencing had exhibited CD8+CD57+ cell expansion on flow cytometry.

This sequence was found in a human donor with aplastic anemia. Material for sequencing was sorted CD4+, CD8+, or CD8+CD57+ T cells (not recorded which) from PBMCs. The chain has TRBV7-2 and TRBJ1-1, with TRBD1 as a possible D gene (5 bases). This chain's CDR3 is CASSSGLATEAFF. For the CDR3, the DNA is TGTGCCAGCAGCTCGGGACTGGCTACTGAAGCTTTCTTT.